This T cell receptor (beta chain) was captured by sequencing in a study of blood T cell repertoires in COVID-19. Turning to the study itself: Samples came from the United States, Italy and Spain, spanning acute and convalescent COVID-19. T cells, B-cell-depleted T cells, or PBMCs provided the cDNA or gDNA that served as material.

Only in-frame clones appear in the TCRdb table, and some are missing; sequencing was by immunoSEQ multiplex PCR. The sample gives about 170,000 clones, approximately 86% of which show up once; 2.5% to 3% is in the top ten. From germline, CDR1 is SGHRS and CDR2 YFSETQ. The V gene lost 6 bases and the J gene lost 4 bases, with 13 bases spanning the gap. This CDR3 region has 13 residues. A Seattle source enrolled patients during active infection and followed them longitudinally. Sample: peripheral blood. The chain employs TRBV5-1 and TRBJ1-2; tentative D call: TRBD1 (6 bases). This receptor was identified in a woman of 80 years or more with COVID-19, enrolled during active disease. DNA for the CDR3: TGCGCCAGCACGGGGGGGCCGCCCTATGGCTACACCTTC. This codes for CASTGGPPYGYTF.